The clone carrying this TCR beta chain was observed a few times. Its matching antigen is unknown. This specimen comes from a study of post-analysis software for immune sequencing data. Turning to the study itself: Multiple sclerosis in the patients followed relapsing-remitting, secondary progressive and progressive-relapsing courses.

Study outcomes and limitations: When the samples were clustered directly with F measure, those that had been prepared in the same batch showed strong co-clustering. Those with multiple sclerosis, the patient group, showed significantly lower normalized Chao1 diversity than controls. Four or five TRBV segments were significantly more frequent in patients than in controls. TRBV5-6, TRBV5-1 and TRBV20-1 were among these segments.

This CDR3 spans 14 amino acids. Germline loops: CDR1 DFQATT, CDR2 SNEGSKA (reference sequence). The V segment lost 5 bases and the J segment 3 bases; nucleotides outside the gene matches: 6. Presence of unique molecular identifiers characterized the TCR beta cDNA libraries. Input of roughly 0.85 to 11 million T cells yielded some 500,000 cDNA molecules. TCRdb independently ran MiXCR on the PCR reads; one entry per CDR3 protein. The sample lists a few hundred thousand distinct CDR3 sequences, 39% occurring once. This TCR derives from a girl aged 2-10 years with multiple sclerosis. The sample was blood. The chain is built from TRBV20-1 and TRBJ2-1, with 8 bases identical to TRBD1. CDR3 DNA: TGCAGTGCTCAGGACAGGGCAGTCTACAATGAGCAGTTCTTC. It translates to CSAQDRAVYNEQFF.